This T cell receptor beta chain was sequenced during a study of cytomegalovirus exposure and HLA in healthy donors. Study-wide results and limits: It was found in a later analysis that first-cohort TCR clusters tended to co-occur in the 100 to 150 validation repertoires. It was around 160 TCR beta chains that were listed as cytomegalovirus-associated. Rare TCR sequences dominated, though some public TCRs recurred in many donors.

The method was immunoSEQ multiplex PCR; TCRdb's version includes in-frame clones alone and lacks a portion of them. Found here are 220,000 or so clones, 80% to 85% of them singletons; the top ten hold 11% to 15%. V lost 3 bases to trimming and J lost 7 bases, with 12 bases between them. The CDR3 has 14 residues. CDR1 and CDR2 (germline): SGHAT, FQNNGV. Among the roughly 110 subjects of the validation cohort, separate from the approximately 670-subject first cohort, were the donors. Note on this clone: Its target is unknown.

The source is a woman between 25 and 40 years old in good health and CMV-seropositive. The sequencing sample was made of PBMCs. This chain joins TRBV11-2 and TRBJ2-2; D call uncertain. The DNA of the CDR3 is TGTGCCAGCAGCTTTGGACCCGAAGACGGGGAGCTGTTTTTT. Translated: CASSFGPEDGELFF.